Listed below are T cell receptor beta chains from one sample, sequenced in a study of T cell repertoires in cytomegalovirus infection. For these receptors, no antigen is known. MiXCR was run by TCRdb on the reads, yielding one entry per CDR3 protein. The sample yields approximately 910,000 distinct CDR3 sequences, around 32% seen once. Specimen: cultured CD8+ T cells from PBMCs, collected from culture after CMV antigen stimulation. All receptors derive from a human donor in good health (CMV status not recorded). Some clones in this sample may be carry-over from other donors' samples. CDR3s include the opening cysteine and the closing phenylalanine or tryptophan. D genes are given only for firm matches. Some rows mark clone size as missing; the rest say once, few, many or name a class of expanded clone.

D gene	CDR3 length	J gene	clone size	V gene	CDR3 protein	CDR3 DNA
.	14	TRBJ1-2	.	TRBV7-6	CAILADGLNYGYTF	TGTGCCATCCTAGCCGACGGGCTTAACTATGGCTACACCTTC
.	15	TRBJ1-1	.	TRBV20-1	CSAGEPGGGNTEAFF	TGCAGTGCGGGGGAACCGGGCGGGGGGAACACTGAAGCTTTCTTT
.	16	TRBJ2-2	few	TRBV7-9	CASSLVWATNTGELFF	TGTGCCAGCAGCTTAGTTTGGGCCACGAACACCGGGGAGCTGTTTTTT
.	16	TRBJ2-1	.	TRBV7-8	CASSLAALLGYNEQFF	TGTGCCAGCAGCTTAGCCGCCCTCTTGGGGTACAATGAGCAGTTCTTC
.	12	TRBJ1-2	.	TRBV27	CASRRPRGGYTF	TGTGCCAGCAGGCGACCCAGGGGCGGCTACACCTTC
.	14	TRBJ1-1	many	TRBV7-2	CASSLDVRHHEAFF	TGTGCCAGCAGCTTAGATGTTCGACACCATGAAGCTTTCTTT
.	14	TRBJ2-1	.	TRBV7-3	CASSSPGPYNEQFF	TGTGCCAGCAGCTCCCCGGGACCTTACAATGAGCAGTTCTTC
.	13	TRBJ1-5	.	TRBV19	CVSRTEWNQPQHF	TGTGTCAGCCGGACAGAATGGAATCAGCCCCAGCATTTT
.	15	TRBJ2-2	.	TRBV11-3	CASSPPDGVTGELFF	TGTGCCAGCAGCCCTCCGGACGGTGTCACCGGGGAGCTGTTTTTT
.	15	TRBJ1-3	.	TRBV7-9	CASSLVALVGNTIYF	TGTGCCAGCAGCTTAGTGGCACTGGTGGGAAACACCATATATTTT
.	16	TRBJ2-2	.	TRBV7-3	CASSSTGGTKMGELFF	TGTGCCAGCAGCTCCACCGGGGGGACAAAGATGGGGGAGCTGTTTTTT
.	16	TRBJ1-2	once	TRBV4-1	CASSQILGTPFYGYTF	TGTGCCAGCAGCCAGATACTTGGGACACCGTTTTATGGCTACACCTTC
TRBD2	15	TRBJ2-7	many	TRBV7-6	CASSSSGGVSYEQYF	TGTGCCAGCAGCTCCAGCGGGGGGGTATCCTACGAGCAGTACTTC
TRBD1	18	TRBJ2-1	.	TRBV6-8	CASSYTDPTGGAYNEQFF	TGTGCCAGCAGTTACACCGATCCCACAGGGGGCGCCTACAATGAGCAGTTCTTC
.	14	TRBJ1-2	.	TRBV6-5	CASSYSIGNYGYTF	TGTGCCAGCAGTTACTCGATAGGGAACTATGGCTACACCTTC
.	16	TRBJ2-2	.	TRBV24-1	CATSDLDSANTGELFF	TGTGCCACCAGTGATTTGGACAGCGCGAACACCGGGGAGCTGTTTTTT
.	17	TRBJ2-6	few	TRBV6-6	CATLKGRTPSGANVLTF	TGTGCCACCTTAAAGGGCCGGACCCCCTCTGGGGCCAACGTCCTGACTTTC
TRBD1	15	TRBJ2-7	many	TRBV7-6	CASSLSGTGNHEQYF	TGTGCCAGCAGCTTAAGTGGGACAGGGAACCACGAGCAGTACTTC
.	18	TRBJ1-1	.	TRBV25-1	CASSEYYRIGAGDTEAFF	TGTGCCAGCAGTGAATATTATCGTATTGGGGCAGGGGACACTGAAGCTTTCTTT
.	14	TRBJ2-4	.	TRBV6-1	CASTPLVNINIQYF	TGTGCCAGCACCCCTCTAGTCAACATAAACATTCAGTACTTC
TRBD1	15	TRBJ2-7	.	TRBV3-1	CASSQSTGTGDEQYF	TGTGCCAGCAGCCAGAGTACCGGGACAGGCGACGAGCAGTACTTC
.	17	TRBJ1-3	.	TRBV7-6	CASSLATTRTSGNTIYF	TGTGCCAGCAGCTTAGCCACTACACGTACCTCTGGAAACACCATATATTTT
.	16	TRBJ2-3	few	TRBV20-1	CSAPPLWGVSTDTQYF	TGCAGTGCTCCGCCTTTGTGGGGCGTCAGCACAGATACGCAGTATTTT
.	15	TRBJ2-1	few	TRBV6-1	CASSRGRPPYNEQFF	TGTGCCAGCAGTCGTGGACGTCCTCCCTACAATGAGCAGTTCTTC
TRBD2	13	TRBJ2-2	.	TRBV27	CASTNRGAGELFF	TGTGCCAGCACCAATCGGGGGGCCGGGGAGCTGTTTTTT
.	12	TRBJ2-4	.	TRBV18	CASSPLFGEQYF	TGTGCCAGCTCACCACTTTTCGGGGAGCAGTACTTC
.	16	TRBJ2-1	.	TRBV9	CASSEPRDPLFNEQFF	TGTGCCAGCAGCGAACCCCGGGACCCCCTTTTCAATGAGCAGTTCTTC
.	11	TRBJ1-2	.	TRBV10-3	CAIGGDYGYTF	TGTGCCATCGGGGGAGACTATGGCTACACCTTC
.	13	TRBJ2-6	.	TRBV20-1	CSARSRGANVLTF	TGCAGTGCCCGGTCTAGGGGGGCCAACGTCCTGACTTTC
TRBD1	14	TRBJ2-1	.	TRBV27	CASSFPGQGHEQFF	TGTGCCAGCAGTTTCCCTGGACAGGGACATGAGCAGTTCTTC
.	15	TRBJ1-5	many	TRBV4-1	CASSQDTGSNQPQHF	TGCGCCAGCAGCCAAGATACAGGGAGCAATCAGCCCCAGCATTTT
.	12	TRBJ2-5	few	TRBV7-9	CASRLDTDGQYF	TGTGCCAGCAGACTAGACACGGACGGCCAGTACTTC
TRBD1	14	TRBJ2-3	few	TRBV7-9	CASSWDSRTDTQYF	TGTGCCAGCAGCTGGGACAGCCGCACAGATACGCAGTATTTT
.	14	TRBJ2-3	.	TRBV28	CASSFAGAGDTQYF	TGTGCCAGCAGTTTCGCGGGGGCGGGAGATACGCAGTATTTT
.	12	TRBJ2-1	.	TRBV14	CASSQVDNEQFF	TGTGCCAGCAGCCAAGTAGACAATGAGCAGTTCTTC
TRBD1	14	TRBJ1-1	few	TRBV12-3/TRBV12-4	CASRHSRGRTEAFF	TGTGCCAGCAGACACTCCAGGGGGCGGACTGAAGCTTTCTTT
.	16	TRBJ1-2	.	TRBV28	CASSPPRPGLTDGYTF	TGTGCCAGCAGTCCCCCAAGGCCGGGACTAACTGATGGCTACACCTTC
TRBD2	17	TRBJ2-1	.	TRBV6-1	CASSEQTLAGEQNEQFF	TGTGCCAGCAGTGAACAGACCTTAGCGGGGGAGCAAAATGAGCAGTTCTTC
.	14	TRBJ1-1	.	TRBV28	CASSSASWGTEAFF	TGTGCCAGCAGTTCAGCTTCGTGGGGCACTGAAGCTTTCTTT
.	15	TRBJ2-2	few	TRBV7-9	CASSPSWANTGELFF	TGTGCCAGCAGCCCCTCGTGGGCGAACACCGGGGAGCTGTTTTTT
.	18	TRBJ1-6	once	TRBV12-3/TRBV12-4	CASSHGVGKRSYNSPLHF	TGTGCCAGCAGTCACGGGGTTGGAAAGCGGTCCTATAATTCACCCCTCCACTTT
TRBD1	14	TRBJ1-6	.	TRBV6-1	CASSFRGPNSPLHF	TGTGCCAGCAGTTTCAGGGGGCCTAATTCACCCCTCCACTTT
TRBD2	18	TRBJ2-1	.	TRBV7-6	CASSLGTSGAYGDNEQFF	TGTGCTAGCAGCTTAGGGACTAGCGGGGCCTACGGGGACAATGAGCAGTTCTTC
TRBD1	17	TRBJ2-3	.	TRBV5-4	CASSLADRAGGTDTQYF	TGTGCCAGCAGCTTGGCCGACAGGGCTGGTGGAACAGATACGCAGTATTTT
TRBD2	13	TRBJ2-3	few	TRBV6-2/TRBV6-3	CASSPLAGDTQYF	TGTGCCAGCAGCCCTTTAGCGGGGGATACGCAGTATTTT
TRBD1	16	TRBJ2-2	.	TRBV20-1	CSASWDREMFAGELFF	TGCAGTGCTAGTTGGGACAGGGAAATGTTTGCCGGGGAGCTGTTTTTT
.	11	TRBJ2-7	once	TRBV20-1	CSARDSYEQYF	TGCAGTGCTAGGGACTCCTACGAGCAGTACTTC
.	16	TRBJ1-1	.	TRBV14	CASSRDIQVMNTEAFF	TGTGCCAGCAGCCGAGATATACAGGTTATGAACACTGAAGCTTTCTTT
TRBD1	17	TRBJ2-3	many	TRBV7-8	CASSPRDRGFETDTQYF	TGTGCCAGCAGCCCGCGGGACAGGGGGTTCGAGACAGATACGCAGTATTTT
.	17	TRBJ1-4	few	TRBV7-9	CASSHMAPRSTNEKLFF	TGTGCCAGCAGCCACATGGCCCCAAGATCAACTAATGAAAAACTGTTTTTT
TRBD1	14	TRBJ1-3	.	TRBV7-9	CASSTRQGGNTIYF	TGTGCCAGCAGCACACGACAGGGGGGAAACACCATATATTTT
.	17	TRBJ2-2	few	TRBV6-2/TRBV6-3	CASSYNTGALVTGELFF	TGTGCCAGCAGTTACAATACCGGGGCGTTGGTCACCGGGGAGCTGTTTTTT
TRBD1	15	TRBJ1-6	.	TRBV5-5	CASSARDRKNSPLHF	TGTGCCAGCAGCGCCCGGGACAGAAAGAATTCACCCCTCCACTTT
.	14	TRBJ1-2	many	TRBV7-2	CAEEAPDHLWGYTF	TGTGCCGAAGAGGCGCCTGATCACTTATGGGGCTACACCTTC